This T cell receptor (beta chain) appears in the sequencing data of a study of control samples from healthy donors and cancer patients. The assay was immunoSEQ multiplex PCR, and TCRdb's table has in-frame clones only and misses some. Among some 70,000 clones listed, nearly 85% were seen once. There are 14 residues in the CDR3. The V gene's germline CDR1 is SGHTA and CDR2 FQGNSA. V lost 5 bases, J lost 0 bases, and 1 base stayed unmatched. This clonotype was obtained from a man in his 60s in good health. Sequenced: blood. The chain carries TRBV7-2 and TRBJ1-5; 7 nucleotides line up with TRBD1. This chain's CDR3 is CASSRTGSNQPQHF. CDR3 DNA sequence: TGTGCCAGCAGCAGGACAGGTAGCAATCAGCCCCAGCATTTT.